The entry below gives a single T cell receptor beta chain sequence along with its context. The antigen it binds to is not known. No qualities accompany the bases; no much larger clone lies one base away. V lost 3 bases and J lost 5 bases, and the count of bases not matched to a germline gene is 4. From its cysteine to its phenylalanine, the CDR3 spans 15 amino acids. The DNA shown is the 45-base CDR3, in frame from base 1. CDR1 SGHTA and CDR2 FQGTGA are derived from the germline V gene. The cohort consisted of hundreds of healthy bone marrow donors. All cohort members were sampled while nominally healthy, although unrecorded immune exposures were likely present. The donor was CMV seronegative and was included in the group of about 350 seronegative cohort members. A peripheral blood sample was collected from each donor, and TCR beta sequencing was performed on peripheral blood mononuclear cells. Genomic DNA extraction from the blood cell samples was performed with the Qiagen DNeasy Blood Extraction Kit.

This sample is drawn from a study of cytomegalovirus exposure and HLA in healthy donors listed by TCRdb under 2017. Study-level background: An earlier analysis of several hundred of the donors reported 276 Gb of sequence data and about 120 million unique TCR beta sequences obtained from about 170 million T cells. An early release that covered about 600 HLA-typed donors contained about 290 gigabases of sequencing data and around 85 million unique TCR sequences. Of the 398 genotyped donors, 65% to 90% fell in the genetic ancestry cluster associated with self-reported Caucasian donors. The aim of the study was to test whether cataloging public T cell receptors could identify signatures of past pathogen exposure. The T cell repertoires of 670 or so subjects were profiled by immunosequencing and related to cytomegalovirus serostatus. Besides the first cohort of hundreds of subjects, a separate validation cohort made up of roughly 130 different subjects was used. The study combined high-throughput TCR immunosequencing, statistical association of individual TCRs with disease status, and machine learning to predict cytomegalovirus infection status. In a later analysis, previously published TCR beta repertoires from 500 to 750 donors were re-analyzed and high-resolution HLA genotyping was added so that TCR occurrence patterns could be studied. Rather than using new phenotypic data, the later analysis identified candidate immune exposures from TCR beta sequences and from how often those sequences occurred across donors. In an earlier analysis of 587 of the donors, high-throughput TCR beta sequencing was used to judge whether each TCR beta V gene segment behaved as functional or pseudogenic. Donor age, sex, ethnicity and CMV serostatus were collected together with the repertoire data. A later genetic analysis used genome-wide SNP genotypes for about 65% of the 666 donors, treating that subset as a discovery cohort. Every discovery cohort repertoire had been produced on one sequencing platform. HLA typing included class I and class II loci at four-digit resolution. Typing coverage differed by locus: A, B, C, DRB1 and DQB1 were typed in roughly 620-630 donors, DQA1 in about 560, DPA1 in some 610, and DPB1 in 450 to 480. Roughly 5 DR-DQ haplotypes were handled as single units for association and clustering because linkage in the cohort was strong. Among around 400 genotyped donors of the cohort, an average of around 240,000 unique TCR beta nucleotide sequences was sequenced per donor, of which roughly 17% were non-productive. Here is what the overall study found, with its caveats: Immune exposure information for the cohort was limited to CMV serostatus. A later analysis found that TCR association rates varied across HLA loci, with DRB1 alleles showing the most associated TCRs and HLA-C alleles the fewest. When HLA alleles, especially DR and DQ, strongly co-occurred, TCR associations were difficult to assign to individual alleles. In an earlier analysis of approximately 590 of the donors, most TCR beta V segments appeared in productive rearrangements about 87% or about 30% of the time, broadly matching IMGT annotations. A total of 164 TCR beta chains were listed by the study as associated with cytomegalovirus. Linkage disequilibrium might explain the correlated functional status among segregating V segments, but an unknown experimental factor could not be excluded. At a false discovery rate of 0.05, a later analysis linked some 17,000 TCR beta sequences to specific HLA alleles. Compared with equally common non-associated chains, HLA-associated TCR beta chains in a later analysis were more clonally expanded and had lower generation probabilities. The classifier was reported to diagnose cytomegalovirus status with high specificity and sensitivity in both the original and validation cohorts. The 87-base-pair reads could not distinguish some IMGT-functional V segments, including TRBV6-2 and TRBV6-3, so those segments were excluded. A few of the identified cytomegalovirus-associated TCR beta chains were confirmed in vitro to be specific for cytomegalovirus antigens. Most TCR sequences were seen in very few donors, while some public TCRs were found in many individuals. A group of highly shared sequence variants was considered likely to be a technical artifact of the sequencing pipeline. Roughly uniform sequencing depth across donors was assumed in presence/absence analyses, although this assumption may not hold. A further reported finding was that TCR beta sequences accurately predicted the HLA-A and HLA-B alleles for most subjects in the first cohort. The authors suggested that the approach could potentially be extended to other disease states and immunological phenotypes. A later genetic analysis associated a missense DCLRE1C variant with V-gene and J-gene trimming of TCR beta chains, and an independent cohort replicated the association. According to a later analysis, parvovirus B19, influenza, CMV and Epstein-Barr virus appeared linked to several top co-occurrence clusters. According to a later analysis, most CMV-associated TCR beta chains appeared to be HLA-restricted, and the HLA associations seemed to be driven largely by CMV exposure. A later genetic analysis reported fewer N-insertions in productive TCRs among donors in an Asian-associated ancestry cluster than the roughly 720-donor mean. Because HLA typing was unavailable for some donors at each locus, only the typed subset was used in association tests. Because counts were too low, under 20 rarely observed V segments, including chromosome 9 orphons, were left out of the earlier analysis of about 500 of the donors. Only TCR beta chains were sequenced in this cohort, and the absence of alpha or paired-chain data limited detectable features.

The library was prepared using the immunoSEQ multiplex PCR assay. For the multiplex PCR, a mixture combining 60 forward primers for TCR Vbeta segments and 13 reverse primers for TCR Jbeta segments was used. The CDR3 region of rearranged TCR beta genes was amplified from genomic DNA with a multiplex PCR assay. The Illumina HiSeq System was used to sequence the amplified TCR beta libraries as 87-base-pair reads. As for the authors' bioinformatics: A later analysis counted 75 million to 100 million unique TCR beta chains across the 550 to 800 repertoires, and some 12 million of these chains were shared by at least two donors. Raw reads were error-corrected and collapsed into unique sequences by a nearest-neighbor algorithm in which closely related sequences were merged to remove PCR and sequencing errors. CDR3 sequences were aligned to IMGT reference sequences to assign V, D and J gene segments. For a sequence to be retained, at least a six-nucleotide match to both a V gene segment and a J gene segment was required. Rearrangements were classified as productive when the CDR3 lacked stop codons and remained in frame with V and J, and all other rearrangements were classified as non-productive. CDR3 was defined by IMGT convention, running from the second conserved V-encoded cysteine to the conserved J-encoded phenylalanine. The earlier analysis of some 600 of the donors excluded sequences that lacked an unambiguous match to a single V gene segment. In an earlier analysis of about 590 of the donors, a V segment was called functional when productive rearrangements were above 56.7%, and segregating when the standard deviation between donors exceeded 5%. A statistical classification framework was built for diagnosing cytomegalovirus status from the catalog of TCR beta chain sequences. In a later analysis, TCR nucleotide sequences were compared against IMGT/GENE-DB human TR gene sequences so that V and J genes could be assigned. Using the TCRdist pipeline, a later analysis assigned CDR3 sequences along with most-parsimonious VDJ recombination scenarios. A later analysis defined each TCR beta chain by its CDR3 amino acid sequence plus V-gene family, and excluded reads lacking a unique V-gene family. To address suspected cross-contamination and a sequencing artifact, a later analysis removed 550 to 750 highly shared, low-generation-probability nucleotide sequences. In a later analysis, a clonal expansion index for each public chain was calculated from normalized within-repertoire ranks of inferred template counts. Generation probabilities in a later analysis came from a VDJ recombination model fitted to out-of-frame rearrangements, and those results were checked against IGoR. A later analysis scored TCR-TCR, TCR-HLA and TCR-CMV co-occurrence with hypergeometric tests, applying a repertoire-size bias correction to TCR pairs. In a later analysis, false discovery rates were estimated by permuting HLA or CMV assignments 20 times. In a later analysis, co-occurring TCRs were grouped with DBSCAN, and TCRdist sequence similarity was added when clustering was performed within HLA-allele-positive subsets. Co-occurrence clustering excluded repertoires with fewer than 30,000 or more than 120,000 public chains, plus five with anomalous nucleotide sharing. TCRdb re-hosts the immuneACCESS table, in-frame sequences only. Its copies lack some clones; in the studies checked, an unresolved V gene accounts for under half of them, and the cause for the rest is not known. V and J calls and clone size are those listed in that table; D and trimming were worked out from the DNA. This sample is represented by roughly 120,000 clones; about 70% of them were singletons. The ten top clones hold approximately 0.9% of the sample.

This clonotype was sampled from a woman under 40 in good health and CMV-seronegative. Input material: PBMCs. This receptor chain uses TRBV7-3 and TRBJ2-2; TRBD1 lines up with 9 middle nucleotides. The CDR3 here reads CASSFTGGSTGELFF. The nucleotide sequence reads as follows: TGTGCCAGCAGCTTTACAGGGGGCTCAACCGGGGAGCTGTTTTTT. The full variable domain, with segments outside the CDR3 supplied by the reference TRBV7-3 and TRBJ2-2 proteins, appears as GAGVSQTPSNKVTEKGKYVELRCDPISGHTALYWYRQSLGQGPEFLIYFQGTGAADDSGLPNDRFFAVRPEGSVSTLKIQRTERGDSAVYLCASSFTGGSTGELFFGEGSRLTVL.